This T cell receptor beta chain originates from a study of beta chain features in type 1 diabetes. Since all of the isolated RNA was reverse transcribed, expressed TCRB transcripts were what got sequenced. Generated by immunoSEQ multiplex PCR, the TCRdb table keeps only in-frame clones and is missing some. The top ten clones hold about 0.097% of a sample with 500,000 to 700,000 clones, 15% of them seen once. Study observations and caveats: The naive, central memory and Treg TCRB repertoires looked more alike in patients than they did in healthy donors.

This clone has just a few counts. Its antigen is as yet unknown. The V and J ends lost 4 bases and 3 bases, in that order; junction bases with no gene match: 15. CDR1 SGHRS and CDR2 YFSETQ come from the germline V gene. CDR3 length: 17 residues. This TCR was sampled from a man younger than 35 in good health. Sample: naive CD4+ T cells from blood. The V gene is TRBV5-1, the J gene TRBJ2-7; 8 bases fit TRBD1. CDR3 sequence: CASSPRAGGGRNYEQYF. The CDR3 DNA is TGCGCCAGCAGCCCCCGGGCAGGGGGCGGTAGAAACTACGAGCAGTACTTC.